The 7 T cell receptor beta chains below come from one sample, sequenced in a study of T cell repertoires in cytomegalovirus infection. Each CDR3 protein gets one entry after TCRdb re-called the reads with MiXCR. The data contain some 320,000 distinct CDR3 sequences, approximately 9.5% of them singletons. The sequenced sample was PBMCs. These receptors originate from a human donor in good health (CMV status not recorded). Some clones in this sample may be carry-over from other donors' samples.

The chain employs TRBV5-6 and TRBJ2-3, with TRBD2 as a possible D gene (6 bases). Per germline, CDR1 SGHDT and CDR2 YYEEEE. The CDR3 runs to 12 residues. V was cut by 1 base and J by 12 bases, with 12 bases left in between. CDR3: CASSLLVADQYF. CDR3 nucleotide sequence: TGTGCCAGCAGCTTGTTGGTAGCGGATCAGTATTTT.

This clonotype was found a few times. The chain recombines TRBV9 with TRBJ2-7; TRBD1 matches at 7 bases. V was pared by 3 bases and J by 3 bases, with 9 bases of the junction left unmatched. Germline CDR1 SGDLS, CDR2 YYNGEE. The CDR3 has 15 amino acids. CDR3 DNA: TGTGCCAGCAGCGGATCACAGGGGCCGAACTACGAGCAGTACTTC. Translating it yields CASSGSQGPNYEQYF.

This clonotype was seen a few times. The chain carries TRBV7-2 and TRBJ2-3, with D perhaps being TRBD1 or TRBD2 (5 bases each). CDR1 is SGHTA, CDR2 FQGNSA, per germline. V was pared by 5 bases and J by 1 base, with 22 bases between. The CDR3 runs to 18 residues. CDR3 nucleotide sequence: TGTGCCAGCAGCCCCGGGTCTTTACCGAGGGGAGGCACAGATACGCAGTATTTT. Residues: CASSPGSLPRGGTDTQYF.

The chain recombines TRBV7-6 with TRBJ2-1, with a possible D match to TRBD2 (6 bases). Germline V gene data show CDR1 as SGHVS and CDR2 as FNYEAQ. There are 14 residues in the CDR3. Deletions cut 6 bases from V and 5 bases from J, with 14 bases between. CDR3 bases: TGTGCCAGCAGTCGCGCTCCGGGGGACAATGAGCAGTTCTTC. Encoded protein: CASSRAPGDNEQFF.

In this sample, this clonotype turned up many times. The CDR3 here is CASSYSLVEHTQYF. The CDR3 DNA sequence: TGTGCCAGCAGCTATTCCCTAGTCGAGCATACGCAGTATTTT. The J gene is TRBJ2-3, the V gene TRBV7-2; D uncertain. Germline V gene data show CDR1 as SGHTA and CDR2 as FQGNSA. The length of the CDR3 is 14 residues. The ends were cut back, 4 bases at V and 7 bases at J, with 15 bases in the middle. The full variable domain, its missing parts supplied by reference TRBV7-2 and TRBJ2-3, is GAGVSQSPSNKVTEKGKDVELRCDPISGHTALYWYRQSLGQGLEFLIYFQGNSAPDKSGLPSDRFSAERTGGSVSTLTIQRTQQEDSAVYLCASSYSLVEHTQYFGPGTRLTVL.

The table lists this clonotype with many counts. The rearrangement uses TRBV7-2 and TRBJ2-7; D remains unclear. Trimming removed 3 bases at V and 3 bases at J, with 12 bases between. Germline V CDR1 and CDR2: SGHTA, FQGNSA. The CDR3 sequence is 14 residues long. For the CDR3, the DNA is TGTGCCAGCAGCTTCTATAACACCCGCTACGAGCAGTACTTC. Encoded protein: CASSFYNTRYEQYF.

This clonotype was recorded many times. The chain has TRBV4-1 and TRBJ2-5; 9 bases line up with TRBD2. Germline values: CDR1 MGHRA, CDR2 YSYEKL. With 1 base clipped from V and 1 base from J, the junction kept 13 bases outside the gene matches. The CDR3 is made up of 19 amino acids. The CDR3 DNA reads as TGCGCCAGCAGCCAAGTAAAGGCTAGCGGGGCTCCATCCCAAGAGACCCAGTACTTC. This codes for CASSQVKASGAPSQETQYF.